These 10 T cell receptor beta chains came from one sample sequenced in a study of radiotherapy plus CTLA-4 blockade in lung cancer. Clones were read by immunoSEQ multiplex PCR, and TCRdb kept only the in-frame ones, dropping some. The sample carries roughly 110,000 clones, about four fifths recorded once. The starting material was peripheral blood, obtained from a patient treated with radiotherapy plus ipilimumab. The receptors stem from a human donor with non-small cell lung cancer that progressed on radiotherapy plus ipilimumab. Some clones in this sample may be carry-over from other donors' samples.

The CDR3 loop is CASSQDWETQYF. The CDR3 coding sequence is TGCGCCAGCAGCCAGGACTGGGAGACCCAGTACTTC. The chain uses TRBV5-1 and TRBJ2-5, with a weak D call TRBD2 (5 bases). The CDR3 totals 12 residues. The germline gives CDR1 SGHRS, CDR2 YFSETQ. Between the trimmed V and J ends, which lost 4 bases and 5 bases, there was a span of 9 bases.

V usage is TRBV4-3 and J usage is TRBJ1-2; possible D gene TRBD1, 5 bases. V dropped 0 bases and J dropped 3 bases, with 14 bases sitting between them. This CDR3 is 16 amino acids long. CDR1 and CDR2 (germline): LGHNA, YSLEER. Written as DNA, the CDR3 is TGCGCCAGCAGCCAAGATGTTGTCGGGGGGTACTATGGCTACACCTTC. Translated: CASSQDVVGGYYGYTF.

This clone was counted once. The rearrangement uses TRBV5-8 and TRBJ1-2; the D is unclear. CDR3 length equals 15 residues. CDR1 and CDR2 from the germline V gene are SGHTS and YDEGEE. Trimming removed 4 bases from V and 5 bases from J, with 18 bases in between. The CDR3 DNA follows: TGTGCCAGCAGCCAGACCGCACACTGGGTATATGGCTACACCTTC. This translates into CASSQTAHWVYGYTF.

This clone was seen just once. CDR3 sequence (DNA): TGTGCCAGCAGCCCTGAAACGAACACCGGGGAGCTGTTTTTT. This translates into CASSPETNTGELFF. The chain has TRBV7-3 and TRBJ2-2; D unclear. Germline lookup yields CDR1 SGHTA and CDR2 FQGTGA. The CDR3 is made up of 14 amino acids. The V end was cut by 5 bases, the J end by 0 bases, with 7 bases between.

In DNA, the CDR3 is TGCGCCACCGGTCGGGACCCCGATTATGGCTACACCTTC. It translates to CATGRDPDYGYTF. The genes are TRBV10-1 and TRBJ1-2; maybe TRBD1 (5 bases). Germline V gene data show CDR1 as WNHNN and CDR2 as SYGVQD (reference sequence). Trimming shortened V by 10 bases and J by 5 bases, and 17 bases separated the two germline ends. This CDR3 spans 13 amino acids.

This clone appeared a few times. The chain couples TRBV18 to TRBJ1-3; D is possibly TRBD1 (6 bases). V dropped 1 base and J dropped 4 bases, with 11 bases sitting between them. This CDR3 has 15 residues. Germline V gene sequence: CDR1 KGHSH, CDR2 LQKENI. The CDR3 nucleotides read TGTGCCAGCTCACCACAGGGGGTGTCGGGAAACACCATATATTTT. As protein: CASSPQGVSGNTIYF.

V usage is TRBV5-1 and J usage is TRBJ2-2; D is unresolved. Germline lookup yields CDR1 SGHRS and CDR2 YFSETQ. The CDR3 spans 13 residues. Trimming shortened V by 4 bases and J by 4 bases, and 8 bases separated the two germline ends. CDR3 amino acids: CASSMDPTGELFF. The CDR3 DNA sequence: TGCGCCAGCAGCATGGACCCCACCGGGGAGCTGTTTTTT.

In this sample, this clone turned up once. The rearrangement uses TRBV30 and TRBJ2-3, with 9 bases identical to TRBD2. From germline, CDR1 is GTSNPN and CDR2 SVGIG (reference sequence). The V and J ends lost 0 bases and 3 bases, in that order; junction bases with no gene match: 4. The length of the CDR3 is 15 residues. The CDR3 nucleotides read TGTGCCTGGAGTGTGGGGACTAGCACGACAGATACGCAGTATTTT. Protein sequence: CAWSVGTSTTDTQYF.

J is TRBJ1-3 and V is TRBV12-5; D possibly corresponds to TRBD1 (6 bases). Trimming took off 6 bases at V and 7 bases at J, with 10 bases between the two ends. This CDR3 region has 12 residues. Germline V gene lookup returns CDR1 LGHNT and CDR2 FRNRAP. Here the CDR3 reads CASGIGGNTIYF. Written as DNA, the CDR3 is TGTGCTAGTGGGATAGGGGGGAACACCATATATTTT.

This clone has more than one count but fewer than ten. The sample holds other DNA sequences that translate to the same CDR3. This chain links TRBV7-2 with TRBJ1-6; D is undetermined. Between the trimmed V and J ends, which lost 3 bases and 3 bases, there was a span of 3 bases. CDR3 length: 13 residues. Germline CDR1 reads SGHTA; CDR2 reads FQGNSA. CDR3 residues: CASSLSYNSPLHF. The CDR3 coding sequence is TGTGCCAGCAGCTTGAGCTATAATTCACCCCTCCACTTT.